This T cell receptor (beta chain) was profiled in a study of blood T cell repertoires in COVID-19. Overall study context: The United States, Italy and Spain supplied acute and convalescent COVID-19 samples. PBMCs, B-cell-depleted T cells, or T cells provided the cDNA or gDNA that made up the material.

Only in-frame clones appear in the TCRdb table, and some are missing; sequencing was by immunoSEQ multiplex PCR. The sample carries under 300,000 clones, roughly nine tenths recorded once. This CDR3 is built from 14 residues. Germline loops: CDR1 MDHEN, CDR2 SYDVKM. V shed 5 bases and J 7 bases; nucleotides not matched to a gene: 7. This clone was picked up one time. J is TRBJ2-2 and V is TRBV28; 7 bases agree with TRBD1. Sequenced input: peripheral blood. This TCR was recovered from a woman in her 30s with COVID-19, enrolled during active disease. The CDR3 protein is CASSLTGDVGELFF. DNA of the CDR3: TGTGCCAGCAGTCTTACAGGGGATGTCGGGGAGCTGTTTTTT.